This entry is about one T cell receptor (beta chain). This sample is part of a study of Ad26.COV2.S vaccination and SARS-CoV-2 variants. About the study: Intramuscular Ad26.COV2.S doses were given once or twice, 56 days apart.

Produced via immunoSEQ multiplex PCR; TCRdb's table is partial and in-frame only. This table holds hundreds of thousands of clones, 70% to 90% found once. The treatment is: some 20 received Ad26.COV2.S at low or high dose, single or two shots; roughly five received placebo; per-sample allocation not given. Sampling was performed 63 days after the first vaccine or placebo injection. Boston hosted the donor, who was an adult aged 18-55 years. Trimming stripped 1 base from V and 0 bases from J, with 13 bases between. Per the germline V gene, CDR1 is SGHTA and CDR2 is FQGNSA. The CDR3 loop spans 17 amino acids.

The input for sequencing was peripheral blood, taken in a trial of Ad26.COV2.S vaccine versus placebo. This receptor was identified in a person aged 18 to 65 who received the Ad26.COV2.S COVID-19 vaccine or a placebo. This chain links TRBV7-2 with TRBJ2-1; weak D call: TRBD2 (6 bases). Here the CDR3 DNA reads TGTGCCAGCAGCTTAGTCTCGGGGGTGAGCTCCTACAATGAGCAGTTCTTC. It translates to CASSLVSGVSSYNEQFF.